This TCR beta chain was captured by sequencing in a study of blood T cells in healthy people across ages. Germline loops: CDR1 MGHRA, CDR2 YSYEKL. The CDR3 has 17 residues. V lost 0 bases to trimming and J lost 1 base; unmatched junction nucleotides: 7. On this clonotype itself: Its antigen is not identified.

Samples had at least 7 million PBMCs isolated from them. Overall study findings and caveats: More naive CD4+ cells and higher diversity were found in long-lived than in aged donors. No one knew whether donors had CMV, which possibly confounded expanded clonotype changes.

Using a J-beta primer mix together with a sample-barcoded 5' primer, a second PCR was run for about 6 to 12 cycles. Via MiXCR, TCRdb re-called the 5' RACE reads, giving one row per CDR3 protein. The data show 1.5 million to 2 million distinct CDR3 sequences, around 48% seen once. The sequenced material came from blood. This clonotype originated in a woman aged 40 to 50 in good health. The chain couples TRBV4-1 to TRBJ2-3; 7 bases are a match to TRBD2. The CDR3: CASSQERASGGTDTQYF. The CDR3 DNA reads TGCGCCAGCAGCCAAGAGCGGGCTAGCGGAGGCACAGATACGCAGTATTTT.